What follows are 30 T cell receptor beta chains derived from one specimen sequenced in a study of blood T cell repertoires in COVID-19 (dated by TCRdb to about 2020). The library was obtained by the immunoSEQ multiplex PCR assay. The table was pulled from immuneACCESS by TCRdb, which kept in-frame rearrangements only. Such tables lose some clones; where checked, under half of the loss comes from unresolved V genes, and the rest has no known cause. A total of approximately 270,000 clones appear in this sample, approximately 84% of them only once. The top ten hold 15% to 19% of the sample. Material for sequencing was peripheral blood. The receptors here all came from a person aged 65 to 79 with COVID-19, enrolled during active disease.

This clone has a handful of counts. V and J are TRBV28 and TRBJ1-6; 8 positions match TRBD1. CDR3 length: 16 amino acids. Germline lookup yields CDR1 MDHEN and CDR2 SYDVKM. With 6 bases clipped from V and 5 bases from J, the junction kept 9 bases outside the gene matches. CDR3 nucleotide sequence: TGTGCCAGCAGCGGGACAGGCTCGGGACATAATTCACCCCTCCACTTT. It yields the protein CASSGTGSGHNSPLHF.

The V gene is TRBV5-4, the J gene TRBJ2-5; 8 bases fit TRBD2. The CDR3 loop spans 15 amino acids. Germline values: CDR1 SGHNT, CDR2 YYREEE (reference sequence). J was trimmed by 3 bases and V by 0 bases; bases with no gene match: 4. Here the CDR3 reads CASSLASGPKETQYF. CDR3 bases: TGTGCCAGCAGCTTGGCTAGCGGGCCGAAAGAGACCCAGTACTTC.

This clone was seen just once. The rearrangement joins TRBV15 to TRBJ1-2, with a weak D call TRBD1 (5 bases). V shed 1 base and J shed 7 bases, with 16 bases lying between them. Germline CDR1 reads LNHNV; CDR2 reads YYDKDF (reference sequence). The CDR3 has 15 residues. CDR3 nucleotides: TGTGCCACCAGCAGAGGCAGCCAGGGTGGAAGTGGCTACACCTTC. Translating gives CATSRGSQGGSGYTF.

The V and J genes are TRBV6-5 and TRBJ2-7; TRBD2 aligns across 7 bases. The CDR3 contains 14 residues. The germline V gene has CDR1 MNHEY and CDR2 SVGAGI. The junction had 5 bases not matched to a gene; V was cut back by 6 bases and J by 0 bases. This CDR3 reads CASSHRGSSYEQYF. The CDR3 bases are TGTGCCAGCAGCCATCGCGGGAGCTCCTACGAGCAGTACTTC.

V is TRBV13 and J is TRBJ2-1, with 7 bases aligning to TRBD2. This CDR3 is 16 amino acids long. The J segment lost 4 bases and the V segment lost 5 bases, leaving 11 bases of the junction unmatched. Germline loops: CDR1 PRHDT, CDR2 FYEKMQ (reference sequence). CDR3 protein: CASSHRGDYLYNEQFF. CDR3 in DNA: TGTGCCAGCAGCCATAGAGGGGACTACCTTTACAATGAGCAGTTCTTC.

The chain joins TRBV5-1 to TRBJ2-3; 11 bases fit TRBD1. J gave up 4 bases and V 4 bases, and 11 bases lay outside the gene matches. This CDR3 has 17 amino acids. Germline V gene data show CDR1 as SGHRS and CDR2 as YFSETQ. CDR3 DNA: TGCGCCAGCAGCGCAGGGGACAGGGGGTTTATATCAGATACGCAGTATTTT. This encodes CASSAGDRGFISDTQYF.

The rearrangement links TRBV27 to TRBJ1-3, with 12 bases lining up with TRBD1. V lost 8 bases and J lost 7; bases outside the gene matches: 3. The CDR3 runs to 13 residues. The V gene's germline CDR1 is MNHEY and CDR2 SMNVEV (reference sequence). CDR3 sequence: CASGDRGRNTIYF. In nucleotides, the CDR3 is TGTGCCAGCGGGGACAGGGGGCGGAACACCATATATTTT.

V is TRBV5-5 and J is TRBJ2-7, with 10 bases that match TRBD1. The germline V gene has CDR1 SGHKS and CDR2 YYEKEE (reference sequence). Trimming took 4 bases from V and 6 from J; bases not matched to a gene: 10. The CDR3 covers 15 residues. In DNA form, the CDR3 reads TGTGCCAGCAGCGTGGCGGGGACAGGGGTGCTCGAGCAGTACTTC. As protein: CASSVAGTGVLEQYF.

This clone was seen a single time. The CDR3 DNA is TGTGCCAGCAGTGTAGACAGAATTGGGTATGGCTACACCTTC. The encoded protein is CASSVDRIGYGYTF. The chain carries TRBV28 and TRBJ1-2; D perhaps matches TRBD1 (5 bases). The CDR3 runs to 14 residues. Between the trimmed V and J ends, which lost 5 bases and 5 bases, there was a span of 15 bases. Germline lookup yields CDR1 MDHEN and CDR2 SYDVKM.

This chain joins TRBV7-2 and TRBJ2-5, with 14 nucleotides matching TRBD2. Trimming removed 4 bases from V and 6 bases from J; junction bases left unmatched: 4. The CDR3 has 15 residues. The germline CDR1 and CDR2 sequences are SGHTA and FQGNSA. The CDR3 nucleotides read TGTGCCAGCAGCTCCGGACTAGCGGGGGGAAAGACCCAGTACTTC. This translates into CASSSGLAGGKTQYF.

The chain links TRBV28 to TRBJ1-2, with unresolved D. The germline CDR1 and CDR2 sequences are MDHEN and SYDVKM. Trimming shortened V by 6 bases and J by 6 bases, and 14 bases separated the two germline ends. This CDR3 is built from 13 residues. CDR3 sequence reads: CASSFGVQDGYTF. CDR3 in DNA: TGTGCCAGCAGCTTCGGGGTTCAGGATGGCTACACCTTC.

V is TRBV7-9 and J is TRBJ2-3, with 8 positions matching TRBD2. The germline CDR1 and CDR2 sequences are SEHNR and FQNEAQ (reference sequence). The V gene end was trimmed by 5 bases and the J gene end by 15 bases; junction bases not matched to a gene: 10. The CDR3 contains 12 residues. The CDR3 DNA sequence: TGTGCCAGCAGCCCGACGCCTAGCGGGTTATATTTT. It encodes CASSPTPSGLYF.

V is TRBV5-4 and J is TRBJ2-5, with D possibly being TRBD1 (5 bases). Germline assignment: CDR1 SGHNT and CDR2 YYREEE (reference sequence). The length of the CDR3 is 16 residues. V was trimmed by 4 bases and J by 2 bases, leaving 18 bases between them. CDR3: CASSPTLGRQQETQYF. The CDR3 DNA reads as TGTGCCAGCAGCCCGACCTTAGGCAGACAGCAAGAGACCCAGTACTTC.

This clone occurred a few times. The CDR3 DNA sequence: TGTGCCAGCAGCTCGGACAGAGCTTGGGGCTACACCTTC. Translation: CASSSDRAWGYTF. This sequence joins TRBV5-4 and TRBJ1-2; possibly TRBD1 for D (6 bases). This CDR3 is built from 13 residues. V dropped 3 bases and J dropped 8 bases, with 14 bases sitting between them. Germline V CDR1 and CDR2: SGHNT, YYREEE (reference sequence).

The genes are TRBV5-1 and TRBJ2-3; 7 bases line up with TRBD2. Germline-derived CDR1 and CDR2 are SGHRS and YFSETQ. The CDR3 totals 15 residues. With V trimmed by 0 bases and J by 1 base, 2 bases remained unmatched. The CDR3 region has the DNA TGCGCCAGCAGCTTGGGACTAGCTGGCACAGATACGCAGTATTTT. Translated, it gives CASSLGLAGTDTQYF. Full variable domain (outside the CDR3, taken from reference TRBV5-1 and TRBJ2-3): KAGVTQTPRYLIKTRGQQVTLSCSPISGHRSVSWYQQTPGQGLQFLFEYFSETQRNKGNFPGRFSGRQFSNSRSEMNVSTLELGDSALYLCASSLGLAGTDTQYFGPGTRLTVL.

This chain connects TRBV12-3 or TRBV12-4 to TRBJ2-7, with a tentative D call TRBD2 (6 bases). The CDR3 consists of 13 residues. Trimming removed 3 bases at V and 6 bases at J, with 12 bases between. This chain's CDR3 is CASSFNGRGEQYF. In DNA, the CDR3 is TGTGCCAGCAGTTTCAACGGGAGAGGCGAGCAGTACTTC.

This chain uses TRBV19 with TRBJ2-7; 8 bases fit TRBD1. CDR3 size: 14 residues. The V gene's germline CDR1 is LNHDA and CDR2 SQIVND (reference sequence). V trimming: 5 bases; J trimming: 0 bases; junction bases outside the gene matches: 3. The CDR3 bases are TGTGCCAGTAGTTCTACAGGGGGCTCCTACGAGCAGTACTTC. Amino acid sequence: CASSSTGGSYEQYF.

The rearrangement joins TRBV7-9 to TRBJ2-5, with 12 bases identical to TRBD2. CDR1 is SEHNR and CDR2 is FQNEAQ in the germline V gene (reference sequence). This CDR3 has 17 amino acids. The ends lost 4 bases at V and 0 bases at J; junction bases unmatched: 6. CDR3 DNA sequence: TGTGCCAGCAGCTCACCTAGCGGGGGGGCTTACCAAGAGACCCAGTACTTC. It is translated as CASSSPSGGAYQETQYF.

The CDR3 region has the DNA TGTGCCAGTAGCGGACAGGGGATTAAGGGGGATTCACCCCTCCACTTT. Its protein product is CASSGQGIKGDSPLHF. The V gene is TRBV19, the J gene TRBJ1-6, with TRBD1 identical over 9 bases. The CDR3 is 16 residues long. V was pared by 6 bases and J by 8 bases, with 11 bases of the junction left unmatched. Germline CDR1 reads LNHDA; CDR2 reads SQIVND (reference sequence).

V usage is TRBV6-5 and J usage is TRBJ2-7; 9 bases align to TRBD2. Germline trimming cut 6 bases from V and 2 bases from J; bases unmatched to any gene: 8. The length of the CDR3 is 15 residues. Germline V gene data show CDR1 as MNHEY and CDR2 as SVGAGI. The CDR3 sequence is CASRKQRLAAYEQYF. DNA for the CDR3: TGTGCCAGCAGGAAACAAAGACTAGCGGCCTACGAGCAGTACTTC.

The chain employs TRBV27 and TRBJ1-5; TRBD1 aligns across 12 bases. V lost 11 bases, J lost 3 bases, and 8 bases stayed unmatched. The CDR3 is 15 residues long. The V gene's germline CDR1 is MNHEY and CDR2 SMNVEV (reference sequence). The CDR3 region is CASPGQGAVNQPQHF. CDR3 DNA: TGTGCCTCACCGGGACAGGGGGCCGTCAATCAGCCCCAGCATTTT.

The chain recombines TRBV18 with TRBJ2-1; D perhaps matches TRBD1 (6 bases). V was trimmed by 6 bases and J by 0 bases, leaving 12 bases between them. In germline, CDR1 is KGHSH, CDR2 LQKENI. The CDR3 has 15 residues. Written as DNA, the CDR3 is TGTGCCAGCTCGGATCAGGGGATCTCCTACAATGAGCAGTTCTTC. Translation gives CASSDQGISYNEQFF.

The chain carries TRBV28 and TRBJ1-2, with a weak D call TRBD1 (6 bases). V dropped 1 base and J dropped 2 bases, with 20 bases sitting between them. The CDR3 is made up of 18 amino acids. Germline CDR1 is MDHEN and CDR2 is SYDVKM. CDR3 region: CASSLLGIGQKKNYGYTF. The CDR3 DNA sequence: TGTGCCAGCAGTTTATTAGGTATTGGACAGAAAAAAAACTATGGCTACACCTTC.

This sequence joins TRBV5-8 and TRBJ2-7; possibly TRBD1 for D (6 bases). Trimming took off 4 bases at V and 4 bases at J, with 12 bases between the two ends. The CDR3 length is 13 residues. CDR1 and CDR2 from the germline V gene are SGHTS and YDEGEE. CDR3 nucleotide sequence: TGTGCCAGCAGCACAGGGTTTTCGTACGAGCAGTACTTC. Its protein product is CASSTGFSYEQYF.

The gene calls are TRBV5-8 and TRBJ2-3; 9 nucleotides line up with TRBD2. This CDR3 region has 16 residues. Trimming removed 2 bases from V and 2 bases from J; junction bases left unmatched: 6. The germline V gene has CDR1 SGHTS and CDR2 YDEGEE. CDR3 sequence: CASSFRAGGVTDTQYF. CDR3 in DNA: TGTGCCAGCAGCTTCCGCGCGGGGGGGGTCACAGATACGCAGTATTTT.

This chain joins TRBV7-3 and TRBJ2-1; maybe TRBD2 (6 bases). The CDR3 spans 12 residues. Looked up from germline, CDR1 is SGHTA and CDR2 is FQGTGA. V was trimmed by 2 bases and J by 12 bases, leaving 11 bases between them. In nucleotides, the CDR3 is TGTGCCAGCAGCTTAGGAGGGTCGCGGCAGTTCTTC. Its translation: CASSLGGSRQFF.

J is TRBJ2-7 and V is TRBV29-1; D is perhaps TRBD1 (5 bases). The CDR3 spans 12 residues. The V gene's germline CDR1 is SQVTM and CDR2 ANQGSEA. Trimming removed 6 bases at V and 7 bases at J, with 16 bases between. The CDR3 DNA sequence: TGCAGCGTATCCACGCAGGGCTGGGAGCAGTACTTC. Residues: CSVSTQGWEQYF.

The chain has TRBV7-2 and TRBJ2-6; 8 bases match TRBD1. The CDR3 extends over 18 amino acids. J gave up 4 bases and V 9 bases, and 17 bases lay outside the gene matches. Germline CDR1 SGHTA, CDR2 FQGNSA. The CDR3 loop reads CASSSRGRGVKGANVLTF. DNA of the CDR3: TGTGCCAGTTCGTCCAGGGGGCGAGGCGTAAAGGGGGCCAACGTCCTGACTTTC.

This clone was recorded at least ten times. The chain couples TRBV6-6 to TRBJ1-5; TRBD1 aligns across 9 bases. In germline, CDR1 is MNHNY, CDR2 SVGAGI (reference sequence). V lost 4 bases and J lost 10; bases outside the gene matches: 14. CDR3 length: 16 amino acids. The CDR3, as DNA: TGTGCCAGCAGTTCCGGACCGGACAGGGGAGGGTTACCCCAGCATTTT. This codes for CASSSGPDRGGLPQHF.

This sequence joins TRBV5-8 and TRBJ2-7; a possible D gene is TRBD2 (5 bases). Trimming pared 4 bases from V and 0 bases from J, leaving 20 bases between. The CDR3 is made up of 17 amino acids. The germline V gene has CDR1 SGHTS and CDR2 YDEGEE. The CDR3 DNA follows: TGTGCCAGCAGCCCAGCGGTTGGGCTGACTGACTCCTACGAGCAGTACTTC. Protein product: CASSPAVGLTDSYEQYF.